This T cell receptor beta chain was identified during a study of Ad26.COV2.S vaccination and SARS-CoV-2 variants. At the level of the study: Ad26.COV2.S, an intramuscular injection, was given once or twice 56 days apart.

Study-level results: Possible underestimation of total T cell responses by the TCR breadth and depth analyses was noted. After vaccination, reports described spike-specific CD8+ and CD4+ T cell responses as showing substantial breadth.

Germline assignment: CDR1 MNHEY and CDR2 SVGAGI. Trimming pared 6 bases from V and 7 bases from J, leaving 12 bases between. The CDR3 spans 12 residues. For this clone: Its antigen is unknown. This same CDR3 is encoded by further DNA sequences in the sample.

Sequencing was performed with immunoSEQ multiplex PCR; in TCRdb, only in-frame clones are kept and a portion is missing. The profile shows about 430,000 clones, around nine tenths of them singletons. Treatment meaning: 15 to 20 received Ad26.COV2.S at low or high dose, single or two shots; roughly five received placebo; per-sample allocation not given. Sample collection was performed on day 63 after the first vaccine or placebo injection. This sequence was found in a person between 18 and 60 years old who received the Ad26.COV2.S COVID-19 vaccine or a placebo. This chain uses TRBV6-5 with TRBJ1-2, with D maybe TRBD1 (5 bases). The specimen was peripheral blood, collected in a trial of Ad26.COV2.S vaccine versus placebo. For the CDR3, the DNA is TGTGCCAGCAGCCTAACAGGTTCTGGCTACACCTTC. It specifies CASSLTGSGYTF.